These 31 T cell receptor beta chains originate from one sample sequenced in a study of Ad26.COV2.S vaccination and SARS-CoV-2 variants (dated by TCRdb to the early 2020s). The time point label for this specimen denotes: individuals recovered from natural SARS-CoV-2 infection. The library was generated by the immunoSEQ multiplex PCR assay. Here the immuneACCESS table is served through TCRdb, limited to in-frame sequences with V and J called. Missing clones are a known gap in these copies; in checked studies unresolved V genes cover under half, and the rest lacks a known reason. Here the sample has 300,000 to 450,000 clones; about 90% occur a single time. The ten largest clones take up about 3.9% of the sample. Here the sequenced sample was peripheral blood, taken after recovery from COVID-19. The receptors stem from a human donor who had recovered from COVID-19.

The chain recombines TRBV9 with TRBJ2-5; either TRBD1 or TRBD2 may fit D (5 bases each). Trimming pared 1 base from V and 2 bases from J, leaving 15 bases between. This CDR3 has 16 residues. Germline values: CDR1 SGDLS, CDR2 YYNGEE. The CDR3 bases are TGTGCCAGCAGCGTAACGATGGGGGTCGATCAAGAGACCCAGTACTTC. The encoded protein is CASSVTMGVDQETQYF.

This clone is a singleton in its sample. J is TRBJ2-5 and V is TRBV2; weak D call: TRBD2 (6 bases). Germline values: CDR1 SNHLY, CDR2 FYNNEI. This CDR3 contains 15 residues. The V end lost 4 bases, the J end lost 7 bases, and 19 bases lay between the germline ends. CDR3 in amino acids: CASSVREDPVRTQYF. As DNA, the CDR3 is TGTGCCAGCAGTGTTAGGGAGGACCCTGTAAGGACCCAGTACTTC.

V gene TRBV5-1 combines with J gene TRBJ2-7; TRBD1 aligns across 8 bases. The germline CDR1 and CDR2 sequences are SGHRS and YFSETQ. With 5 bases clipped from V and 1 base from J, the junction kept 11 bases outside the gene matches. CDR3 size: 16 residues. The CDR3 reads CASSAPRDRQSYEQYF. The CDR3, as DNA: TGCGCCAGCAGTGCCCCCCGGGACAGGCAGTCCTACGAGCAGTACTTC. Using reference TRBV5-1 and TRBJ2-7 for the parts outside the CDR3, the full variable domain is KAGVTQTPRYLIKTRGQQVTLSCSPISGHRSVSWYQQTPGQGLQFLFEYFSETQRNKGNFPGRFSGRQFSNSRSEMNVSTLELGDSALYLCASSAPRDRQSYEQYFGPGTRLTVT.

This sequence joins TRBV6-2 or TRBV6-3 and TRBJ1-2; a weak D match, TRBD1 (5 bases). This CDR3 has 15 residues. V was clipped by 0 bases and J by 4 bases, with 12 bases between them. Germline CDR1 reads MNHEY; CDR2 reads SVGEGT. This CDR3 is CASSYSGLAGYGYTF. As DNA, the CDR3 is TGTGCCAGCAGTTACTCGGGACTGGCGGGCTATGGCTACACCTTC.

The V and J genes are TRBV3-1 (or the pseudogene TRBV3-2) and TRBJ2-2; either TRBD1 or TRBD2 may supply D (5 bases each). The CDR3 loop spans 14 amino acids. The V gene's germline CDR1 is LGHDT and CDR2 YNNKEL (reference sequence). V was clipped by 5 bases and J by 7 bases, with 14 bases between them. The CDR3 here is CASSNSLRGGELFF. The CDR3 DNA reads as TGTGCCAGCAGCAATAGTTTGAGGGGCGGGGAGCTGTTTTTT.

The V and J genes are TRBV7-2 and TRBJ2-1, with TRBD2 matching over 10 bases. CDR3 size: 17 residues. With 5 bases clipped from V and 4 bases from J, the junction kept 11 bases outside the gene matches. Germline CDR1 is SGHTA and CDR2 is FQGNSA. DNA of the CDR3: TGTGCCAGCAGCCTCCTATTTCGGACTAGCGGTTACAATGAGCAGTTCTTC. It yields the protein CASSLLFRTSGYNEQFF. Variable domain in full (rest from reference TRBV7-2 and TRBJ2-1): GAGVSQSPSNKVTEKGKDVELRCDPISGHTALYWYRQSLGQGLEFLIYFQGNSAPDKSGLPSDRFSAERTGGSVSTLTIQRTQQEDSAVYLCASSLLFRTSGYNEQFFGPGTRLTVL.

The chain employs TRBV2 and TRBJ2-5, with D hard to call. The CDR3 totals 14 residues. The ends were cut back, 0 bases at V and 5 bases at J, with 10 bases in the middle. Germline V gene data show CDR1 as SNHLY and CDR2 as FYNNEI. CDR3 sequence: CASSEALGWETQYF. In DNA, the CDR3 is TGTGCCAGCAGTGAAGCGCTGGGGTGGGAGACCCAGTACTTC.

This clone was picked up one time. The genes are TRBV7-2 and TRBJ2-7; 7 nucleotides agree with TRBD2. Looked up from germline, CDR1 is SGHTA and CDR2 is FQGNSA. J was trimmed by 3 bases and V by 1 base; bases with no gene match: 6. The CDR3 loop spans 15 amino acids. CDR3 loop: CASSLDGGVNYEQYF. CDR3 coding DNA: TGTGCCAGCAGCTTAGATGGGGGGGTTAACTACGAGCAGTACTTC.

The CDR3 DNA is TGTGCCAGCAGCCCAAGAGGGATTCCTAATGAAAAACTGTTTTTT. This translates into CASSPRGIPNEKLFF. This chain uses TRBV7-9 with TRBJ1-4, with D uncertain. Germline CDR1 SEHNR, CDR2 FQNEAQ (reference sequence). The CDR3 covers 15 residues. Trimming took off 5 bases at V and 3 bases at J, with 13 bases between the two ends.

The V call is TRBV19, the J call TRBJ2-4, with 9 positions matching TRBD1. Trimming took 3 bases from V and 7 from J; bases not matched to a gene: 10. The V gene's germline CDR1 is LNHDA and CDR2 SQIVND (reference sequence). CDR3 length: 16 residues. CDR3 loop: CASSIDRTGGWNIQYF. As DNA, the CDR3 is TGTGCCAGTAGTATCGACCGTACAGGGGGCTGGAACATTCAGTACTTC.

This chain joins TRBV2 and TRBJ2-3; D remains unclear. The CDR3 sequence is 12 residues long. V was trimmed by 4 bases and J by 2 bases, leaving 4 bases between them. CDR1 SNHLY and CDR2 FYNNEI come from the germline V gene. The CDR3 here is CASSGTTDTQYF. The CDR3 nucleotides are TGTGCCAGCAGTGGAACCACAGATACGCAGTATTTT.

The chain couples TRBV2 to TRBJ1-5; 7 nucleotides align to TRBD1. The length of the CDR3 is 15 residues. V dropped 5 bases and J dropped 4; count of bases not matched to a gene: 8. Looked up from germline, CDR1 is SNHLY and CDR2 is FYNNEI. CDR3 region: CASSQTGTENQPQHF. CDR3 in DNA: TGTGCCAGCAGTCAAACCGGGACAGAAAATCAGCCCCAGCATTTT.

The chain is built from TRBV28 and TRBJ1-1; TRBD1 agrees at 11 bases. The CDR3 length is 18 residues. Germline CDR1 MDHEN, CDR2 SYDVKM. Germline trimming cut 5 bases from V and 0 bases from J; bases unmatched to any gene: 11. CDR3 nucleotide sequence: TGTGCCAGCAGTCCGGACAGGGGGCTCACCCTTTTGAACACTGAAGCTTTCTTT. Translation: CASSPDRGLTLLNTEAFF.

The table lists this clone with a count of one. V usage is TRBV6-5 and J usage is TRBJ1-2; weak D call: TRBD1 (5 bases). Trimming took off 5 bases at V and 4 bases at J, with 14 bases between the two ends. The CDR3 length is 14 residues. Germline values: CDR1 MNHEY, CDR2 SVGAGI. This CDR3 is CASSPPDSIYGYTF. The CDR3 bases are TGTGCCAGCAGTCCCCCCGACAGCATCTATGGCTACACCTTC.

The chain links TRBV5-4 to TRBJ2-2; 9 bases align to TRBD1. J gave up 0 bases and V 2 bases, and 8 bases lay outside the gene matches. This CDR3 spans 18 amino acids. Germline-derived CDR1 and CDR2 are SGHNT and YYREEE (reference sequence). As DNA, the CDR3 is TGTGCCAGCAGCTTACATCCGGGACAGGGTGCGAACACCGGGGAGCTGTTTTTT. Encoded protein: CASSLHPGQGANTGELFF.

The V and J genes are TRBV7-9 and TRBJ2-3; D is possibly TRBD1 (6 bases). Germline V gene sequence: CDR1 SEHNR, CDR2 FQNEAQ (reference sequence). There are 15 residues in the CDR3. The V and J ends lost 5 bases and 3 bases respectively, with 15 bases between them. The CDR3 bases are TGTGCCAGCAGCCCTAGGGGCAGGGGTACAGATACGCAGTATTTT. Translating gives CASSPRGRGTDTQYF.

This clone was seen only once. This rearrangement joins TRBV9 to TRBJ2-3, with TRBD2 matching over 10 bases. After removal of 3 bases from V and 4 bases from J, the junction contained 8 bases not matched to a gene. This CDR3 spans 16 amino acids. Germline CDR1 SGDLS, CDR2 YYNGEE. The CDR3 sequence is CASSEISGGSADTQYF. CDR3 coding DNA: TGTGCCAGCAGCGAAATTAGCGGGGGGAGTGCAGATACGCAGTATTTT.

This CDR3 reads CASSVRGLFF. CDR3 bases: TGTGCCAGCAGCGTCCGGGGCCTGTTCTTT. The chain combines TRBV7-9 with TRBJ1-1; TRBD1 might be the D (5 bases). V dropped 5 bases and J dropped 14 bases, with 12 bases sitting between them. CDR1 is SEHNR, CDR2 FQNEAQ, per germline (reference sequence). The CDR3 is 10 residues long. Full variable domain (rest looked up from reference TRBV7-9 and TRBJ1-1): DTGVSQNPRHKITKRGQNVTFRCDPISEHNRLYWYRQTLGQGPEFLTYFQNEAQLEKSRLLSDRFSAERPKGSFSTLEIQRTEQGDSAMYLCASSVRGLFFGQGTRLTVV.

To note about this clone: The same CDR3 can be traced to other DNA sequences in this sample. This rearrangement joins TRBV7-9 to TRBJ1-2; 7 bases fit TRBD1. J was trimmed by 1 base and V by 1 base; bases with no gene match: 0. The CDR3 is 14 residues long. Per germline, CDR1 SEHNR and CDR2 FQNEAQ (reference sequence). CDR3 DNA sequence: TGTGCCAGCAGCTTAGGACAGGGTAACTATGGCTACACCTTC. This sequence encodes CASSLGQGNYGYTF.

J is TRBJ1-2 and V is TRBV7-9; D perhaps matches TRBD1 (6 bases). This CDR3 contains 14 residues. CDR1 SEHNR and CDR2 FQNEAQ come from the germline V gene (reference sequence). V dropped 1 base and J dropped 5 bases, with 11 bases sitting between them. This CDR3 reads CASSLVGTPYGYTF. CDR3 nucleotide sequence: TGTGCCAGCAGCTTAGTAGGGACACCTTATGGCTACACCTTC.

The chain combines TRBV13 with TRBJ1-2, with no clear D. With 5 bases removed from V and 0 bases from J, the gap between germline ends came to 10 bases. In germline, CDR1 is PRHDT, CDR2 FYEKMQ (reference sequence). The CDR3 runs 14 residues. CDR3 protein: CASSLRMANYGYTF. Here the CDR3 DNA reads TGTGCCAGCAGCCTTAGGATGGCTAACTATGGCTACACCTTC.

The V call is TRBV7-2, the J call TRBJ1-4; D may be TRBD1 (5 bases). The CDR3 contains 15 residues. V was cut by 5 bases and J by 5 bases, with 15 bases left in between. Germline V gives CDR1 SGHTA, CDR2 FQGNSA. CDR3 coding DNA: TGTGCCAGCAGCCCCTGGGGCGCGCGAAATGAAAAACTGTTTTTT. Protein sequence: CASSPWGARNEKLFF.

The chain recombines TRBV3-1 (or the pseudogene TRBV3-2) with TRBJ1-6; possibly TRBD1 for D (5 bases). V was shortened by 2 bases and J by 2 bases, with 19 bases between the two germline ends. The CDR3 is 19 residues long. The germline gives CDR1 LGHDT, CDR2 YNNKEL (reference sequence). DNA for the CDR3: TGTGCCAGCAGCCAAAGAAGGGGCAGCATCGGCCCCTATAATTCACCCCTCCACTTT. As protein: CASSQRRGSIGPYNSPLHF.

Points on this clone: The sample holds other DNA sequences that translate to the same CDR3. The chain uses TRBV15 and TRBJ1-3, with TRBD1 matching 7 bases. The CDR3 contains 15 residues. Germline V CDR1 and CDR2: LNHNV, YYDKDF (reference sequence). V trimming: 0 bases; J trimming: 1 base; junction bases outside the gene matches: 0. CDR3 in amino acids: CATSRDRGSGNTIYF. The CDR3 nucleotides are TGTGCCACCAGCAGAGACAGGGGGTCTGGAAACACCATATATTTT.

The V gene is TRBV7-9, the J gene TRBJ2-7, with a tentative D call TRBD1 (6 bases). The germline V and J ends were trimmed by 6 bases and 6 bases, with 21 bases remaining between them. Germline V CDR1 and CDR2: SEHNR, FQNEAQ (reference sequence). The CDR3 contains 15 residues. The CDR3 region has the DNA TGTGCCAGCAGATCCGGGTCGGGACACTTAATCGAGCAGTACTTC. Protein product: CASRSGSGHLIEQYF.

The CDR3 nucleotides read TGTGCCAGCAGCTTATATCCCCCAGGCCTAACGAACAATGAAAAACTGTTTTTT. This codes for CASSLYPPGLTNNEKLFF. The chain joins TRBV11-2 to TRBJ1-4; D remains ambiguous. The CDR3 has 18 amino acids. V was shortened by 2 bases and J by 5 bases, with 21 bases between the two germline ends. Germline V lookup: CDR1 SGHAT, CDR2 FQNNGV.

CDR3 coding DNA: TGTGCCAGCAGCTTAGATGCCACAGATACGCAGTATTTT. Encoded protein: CASSLDATDTQYF. V gene TRBV7-9 combines with J gene TRBJ2-3; D is uncertain. Per the germline V gene, CDR1 is SEHNR and CDR2 is FQNEAQ (reference sequence). V shed 1 base and J shed 2 bases, with 4 bases lying between them. CDR3 size: 13 residues.

The gene calls are TRBV9 and TRBJ2-1; no definite D call. CDR3 length: 12 residues. Germline V gene lookup returns CDR1 SGDLS and CDR2 YYNGEE. Trimming pared 3 bases from V and 3 bases from J, leaving 4 bases between. In nucleotides, the CDR3 is TGTGCCAGCAGCGCCGACTACAATGAGCAGTTCTTC. The encoded protein is CASSADYNEQFF.

The chain combines TRBV27 with TRBJ2-5, with D possibly matching TRBD2 (5 bases). Trimming removed 5 bases from V and 5 bases from J, with 15 bases in between. The CDR3 extends over 14 amino acids. CDR1 and CDR2 from the germline V gene are MNHEY and SMNVEV (reference sequence). For the CDR3, the DNA is TGTGCCAGCAGTGCGTCGGGGTGGCCTGAGACCCAGTACTTC. Translated, it gives CASSASGWPETQYF.

V and J are TRBV5-1 and TRBJ1-1; D call uncertain. Trimming cost V 0 bases and J 6 bases, with 9 bases left between them. Germline loops: CDR1 SGHRS, CDR2 YFSETQ. CDR3 length equals 13 residues. Here the CDR3 reads CASSLAGLAEAFF. The DNA for the CDR3 is TGCGCCAGCAGCTTGGCCGGCCTCGCTGAAGCTTTCTTT. The entire variable domain, with the rest obtained from reference TRBV5-1 and TRBJ1-1, is as follows: KAGVTQTPRYLIKTRGQQVTLSCSPISGHRSVSWYQQTPGQGLQFLFEYFSETQRNKGNFPGRFSGRQFSNSRSEMNVSTLELGDSALYLCASSLAGLAEAFFGQGTRLTVV.

The rearrangement uses TRBV18 and TRBJ1-1; D is uncertain. The germline V and J ends were trimmed by 3 bases and 0 bases, with 11 bases remaining between them. The CDR3 loop spans 15 amino acids. Germline CDR1 is KGHSH and CDR2 is LQKENI. CDR3: CASSPGEGMNTEAFF. CDR3 DNA: TGTGCCAGCTCACCCGGAGAGGGTATGAACACTGAAGCTTTCTTT.